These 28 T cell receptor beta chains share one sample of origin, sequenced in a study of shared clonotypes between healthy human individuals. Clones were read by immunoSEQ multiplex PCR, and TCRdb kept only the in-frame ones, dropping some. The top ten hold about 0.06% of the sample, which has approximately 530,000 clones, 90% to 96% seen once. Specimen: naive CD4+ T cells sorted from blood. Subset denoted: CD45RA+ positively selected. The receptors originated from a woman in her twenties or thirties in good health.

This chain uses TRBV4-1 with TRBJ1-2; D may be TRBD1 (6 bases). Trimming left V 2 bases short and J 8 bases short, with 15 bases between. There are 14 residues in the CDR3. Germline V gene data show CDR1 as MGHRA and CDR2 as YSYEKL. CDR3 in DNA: TGCGCCAGCAGCCAACCCGGGGGGGGCAGGGGCTACACCTTC. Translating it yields CASSQPGGGRGYTF.

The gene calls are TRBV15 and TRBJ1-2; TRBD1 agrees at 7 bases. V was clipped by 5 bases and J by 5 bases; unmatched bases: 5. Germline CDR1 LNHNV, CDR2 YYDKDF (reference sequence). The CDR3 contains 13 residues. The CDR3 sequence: CATSPDRLYGYTF. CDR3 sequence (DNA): TGTGCCACCAGCCCGGACAGGTTATATGGCTACACCTTC.

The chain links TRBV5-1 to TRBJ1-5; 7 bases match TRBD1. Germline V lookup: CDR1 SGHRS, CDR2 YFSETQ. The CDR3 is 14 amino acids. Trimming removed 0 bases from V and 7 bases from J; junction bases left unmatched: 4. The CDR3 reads CASSLAQGGQPQHF. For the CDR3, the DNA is TGCGCCAGCAGCTTGGCTCAGGGGGGGCAGCCCCAGCATTTT.

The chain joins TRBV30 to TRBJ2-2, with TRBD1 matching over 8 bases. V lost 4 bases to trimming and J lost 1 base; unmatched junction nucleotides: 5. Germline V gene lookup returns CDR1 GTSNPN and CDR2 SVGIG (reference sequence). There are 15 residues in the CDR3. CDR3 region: CAWTFGQGNTGELFF. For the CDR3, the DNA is TGTGCCTGGACCTTCGGACAGGGGAACACCGGGGAGCTGTTTTTT. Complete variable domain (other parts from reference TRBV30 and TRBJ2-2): SQTIHQWPATLVQPVGSPLSLECTVEGTSNPNLYWYRQAAGRGLQLLFYSVGIGQISSEVPQNLSASRPQDRQFILSSKKLLLSDSGFYLCAWTFGQGNTGELFFGEGSRLTVL.

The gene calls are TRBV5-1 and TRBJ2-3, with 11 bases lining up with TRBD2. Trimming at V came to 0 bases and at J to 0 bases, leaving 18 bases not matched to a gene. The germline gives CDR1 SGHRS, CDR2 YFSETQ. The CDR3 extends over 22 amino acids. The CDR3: CASSLAIQVDVLAGASTDTQYF. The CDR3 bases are TGCGCCAGCAGCTTGGCCATACAGGTTGACGTACTAGCGGGAGCTAGCACAGATACGCAGTATTTT.

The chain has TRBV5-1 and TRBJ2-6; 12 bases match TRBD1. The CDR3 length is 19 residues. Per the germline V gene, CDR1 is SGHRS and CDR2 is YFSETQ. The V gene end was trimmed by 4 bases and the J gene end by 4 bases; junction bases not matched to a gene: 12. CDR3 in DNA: TGCGCCAGCAGCAAAATAGCAGGGACAGGGGGCCTCGGGGCCAACGTCCTGACTTTC. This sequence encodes CASSKIAGTGGLGANVLTF.

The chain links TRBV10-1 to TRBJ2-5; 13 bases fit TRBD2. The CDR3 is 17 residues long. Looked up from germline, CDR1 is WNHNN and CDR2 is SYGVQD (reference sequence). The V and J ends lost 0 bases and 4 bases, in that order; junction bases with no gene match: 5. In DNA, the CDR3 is TGCGCCAGCAGTGAGTCCGGCACTAGCGGGAGGGGAGAGACCCAGTACTTC. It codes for CASSESGTSGRGETQYF.

The CDR3 nucleotides read TGCGCCAGCAGCTTGGCCGACCCGCCTAGCGGGAGGCGAGACGAGCAGTACTTC. Translated, it gives CASSLADPPSGRRDEQYF. The V call is TRBV5-1, the J call TRBJ2-7; the match to TRBD2 covers 11 bases. The CDR3 extends over 18 amino acids. Trimming cost V 0 bases and J 5 bases; bases outside gene matches: 13. Germline values: CDR1 SGHRS, CDR2 YFSETQ.

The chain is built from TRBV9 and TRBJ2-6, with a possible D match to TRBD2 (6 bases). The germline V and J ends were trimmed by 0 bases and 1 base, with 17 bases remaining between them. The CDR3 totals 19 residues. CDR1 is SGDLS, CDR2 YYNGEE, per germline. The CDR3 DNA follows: TGTGCCAGCAGCGTAGTCCCGCTAGCGAGAGATTCTGGGGCCAACGTCCTGACTTTC. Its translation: CASSVVPLARDSGANVLTF. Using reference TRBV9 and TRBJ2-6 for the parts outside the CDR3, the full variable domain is DSGVTQTPKHLITATGQRVTLRCSPRSGDLSVYWYQQSLDQGLQFLIQYYNGEERAKGNILERFSAQQFPDLHSELNLSSLELGDSALYFCASSVVPLARDSGANVLTFGAGSRLTVL.

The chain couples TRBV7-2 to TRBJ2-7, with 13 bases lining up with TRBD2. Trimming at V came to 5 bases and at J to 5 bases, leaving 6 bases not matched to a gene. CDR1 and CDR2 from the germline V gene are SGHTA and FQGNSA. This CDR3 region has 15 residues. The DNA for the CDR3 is TGTGCCAGCAGCCTCGGACTAGCGGGAGTTAACGAGCAGTACTTC. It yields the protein CASSLGLAGVNEQYF.

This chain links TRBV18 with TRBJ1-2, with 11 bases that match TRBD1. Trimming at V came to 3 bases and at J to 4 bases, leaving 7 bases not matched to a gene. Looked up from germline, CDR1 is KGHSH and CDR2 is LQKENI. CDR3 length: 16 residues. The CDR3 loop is CASSPGTGGAVYGYTF. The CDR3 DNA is TGTGCCAGCTCACCGGGGACAGGGGGAGCGGTCTATGGCTACACCTTC.

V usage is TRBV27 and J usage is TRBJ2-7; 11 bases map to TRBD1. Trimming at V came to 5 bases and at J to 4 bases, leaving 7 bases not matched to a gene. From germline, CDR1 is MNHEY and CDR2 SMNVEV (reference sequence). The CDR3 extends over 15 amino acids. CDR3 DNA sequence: TGTGCCAGCAGTAACCGGACAGGGGGCTCGTACGAGCAGTACTTC. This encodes CASSNRTGGSYEQYF.

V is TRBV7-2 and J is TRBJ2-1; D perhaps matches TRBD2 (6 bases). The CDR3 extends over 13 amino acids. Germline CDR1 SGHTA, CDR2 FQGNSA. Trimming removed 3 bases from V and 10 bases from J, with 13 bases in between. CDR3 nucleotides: TGTGCCAGCAGCTTTAGCGGATGGGGAGAGCAGTTCTTC. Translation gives CASSFSGWGEQFF. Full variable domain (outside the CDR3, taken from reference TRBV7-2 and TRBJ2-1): GAGVSQSPSNKVTEKGKDVELRCDPISGHTALYWYRQSLGQGLEFLIYFQGNSAPDKSGLPSDRFSAERTGGSVSTLTIQRTQQEDSAVYLCASSFSGWGEQFFGPGTRLTVL.

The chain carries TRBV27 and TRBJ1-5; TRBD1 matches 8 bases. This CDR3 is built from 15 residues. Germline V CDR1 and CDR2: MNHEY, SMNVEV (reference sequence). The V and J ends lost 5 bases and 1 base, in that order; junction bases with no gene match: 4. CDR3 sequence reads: CASSEDRASNQPQHF. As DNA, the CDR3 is TGTGCCAGCAGTGAGGACAGGGCGAGCAATCAGCCCCAGCATTTT.

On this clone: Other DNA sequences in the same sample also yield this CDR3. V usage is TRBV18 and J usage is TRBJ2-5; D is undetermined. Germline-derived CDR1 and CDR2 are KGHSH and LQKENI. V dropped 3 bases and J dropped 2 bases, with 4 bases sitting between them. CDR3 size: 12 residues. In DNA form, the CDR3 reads TGTGCCAGCTCACCGCTTCAAGAGACCCAGTACTTC. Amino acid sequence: CASSPLQETQYF.

CDR3 residues: CASSQGLAGHEQYF. CDR3 DNA: TGTGCCAGCAGCCAAGGACTAGCGGGCCACGAGCAGTACTTC. The chain recombines TRBV6-6 with TRBJ2-7; 11 bases map to TRBD2. CDR1 MNHNY and CDR2 SVGAGI come from the germline V gene (reference sequence). The CDR3 spans 14 residues. The trim removed 6 bases at V and 5 bases at J, leaving 6 bases unmatched.

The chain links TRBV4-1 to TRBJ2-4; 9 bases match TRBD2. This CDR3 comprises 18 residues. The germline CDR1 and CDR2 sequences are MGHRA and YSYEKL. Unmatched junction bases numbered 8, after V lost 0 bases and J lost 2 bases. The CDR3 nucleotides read TGCGCCAGCAGCCAAGATAGCGGGAGTTTCGCCCCCAAAAACATTCAGTACTTC. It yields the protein CASSQDSGSFAPKNIQYF.

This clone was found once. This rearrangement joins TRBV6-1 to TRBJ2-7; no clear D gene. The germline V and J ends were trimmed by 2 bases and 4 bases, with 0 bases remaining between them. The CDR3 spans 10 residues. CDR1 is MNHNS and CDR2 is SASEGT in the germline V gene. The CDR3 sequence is CASSEYEQYF. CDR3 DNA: TGTGCCAGCAGTGAATACGAGCAGTACTTC.

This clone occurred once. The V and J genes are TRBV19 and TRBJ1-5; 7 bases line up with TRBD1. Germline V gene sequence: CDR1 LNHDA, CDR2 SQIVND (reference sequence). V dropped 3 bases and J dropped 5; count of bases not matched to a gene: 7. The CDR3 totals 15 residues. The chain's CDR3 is CASSITGVPYQPQHF. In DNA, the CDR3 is TGTGCCAGTAGTATCACAGGGGTCCCTTATCAGCCCCAGCATTTT.

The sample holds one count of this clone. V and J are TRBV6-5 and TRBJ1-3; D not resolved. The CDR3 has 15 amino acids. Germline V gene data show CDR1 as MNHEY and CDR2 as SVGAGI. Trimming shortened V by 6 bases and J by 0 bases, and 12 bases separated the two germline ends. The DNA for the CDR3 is TGTGCCAGCAGACCCCGCCGGGACTCTGGAAACACCATATATTTT. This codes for CASRPRRDSGNTIYF.

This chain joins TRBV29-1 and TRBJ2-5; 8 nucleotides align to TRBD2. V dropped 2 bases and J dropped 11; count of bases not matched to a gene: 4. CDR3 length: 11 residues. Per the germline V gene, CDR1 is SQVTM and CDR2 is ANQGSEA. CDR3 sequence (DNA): TGCAGCGTTGAAACTAGCGGAGAGCAGTACTTC. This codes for CSVETSGEQYF.

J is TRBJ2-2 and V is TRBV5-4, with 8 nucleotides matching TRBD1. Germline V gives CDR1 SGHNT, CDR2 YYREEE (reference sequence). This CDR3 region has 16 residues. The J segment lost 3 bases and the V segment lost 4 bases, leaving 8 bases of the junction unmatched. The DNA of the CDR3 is TGTGCCAGCAGCCGAGGACCGACAGGGGACACCGGGGAGCTGTTTTTT. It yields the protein CASSRGPTGDTGELFF.

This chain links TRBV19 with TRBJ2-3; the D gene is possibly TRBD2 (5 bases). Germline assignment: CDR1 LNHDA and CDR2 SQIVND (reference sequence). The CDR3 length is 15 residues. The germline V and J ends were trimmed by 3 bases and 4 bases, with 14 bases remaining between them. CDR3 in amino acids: CASSITNPSPDTQYF. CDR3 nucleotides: TGTGCCAGTAGTATCACCAACCCTAGCCCAGATACGCAGTATTTT.

The CDR3 nucleotides are TGTGCCAGCAGCTGGGGACTAGCGGGAGTCGGCACAGATACGCAGTATTTT. Translation gives CASSWGLAGVGTDTQYF. This rearrangement joins TRBV7-9 to TRBJ2-3; TRBD2 agrees at 14 bases. The V and J ends lost 4 bases and 1 base, in that order; junction bases with no gene match: 4. Germline lookup yields CDR1 SEHNR and CDR2 FQNEAQ (reference sequence). The CDR3 is 17 residues long.

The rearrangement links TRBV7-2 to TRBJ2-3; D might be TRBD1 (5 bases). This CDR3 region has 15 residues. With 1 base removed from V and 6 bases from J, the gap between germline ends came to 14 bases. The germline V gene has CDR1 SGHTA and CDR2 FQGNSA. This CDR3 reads CASSLGGARRDTQYF. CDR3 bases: TGTGCCAGCAGCTTAGGTGGGGCTAGGCGGGATACGCAGTATTTT. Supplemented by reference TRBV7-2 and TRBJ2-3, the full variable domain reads GAGVSQSPSNKVTEKGKDVELRCDPISGHTALYWYRQSLGQGLEFLIYFQGNSAPDKSGLPSDRFSAERTGGSVSTLTIQRTQQEDSAVYLCASSLGGARRDTQYFGPGTRLTVL.

Here the CDR3 reads CASSLTSVQETQYF. The CDR3 DNA sequence: TGTGCCAGCAGCTTAACCAGCGTTCAAGAGACCCAGTACTTC. The chain employs TRBV7-2 and TRBJ2-5; D ambiguous. V lost 2 bases and J lost 2, with 9 bases in between. The CDR3 spans 14 residues. Germline V gene lookup returns CDR1 SGHTA and CDR2 FQGNSA.

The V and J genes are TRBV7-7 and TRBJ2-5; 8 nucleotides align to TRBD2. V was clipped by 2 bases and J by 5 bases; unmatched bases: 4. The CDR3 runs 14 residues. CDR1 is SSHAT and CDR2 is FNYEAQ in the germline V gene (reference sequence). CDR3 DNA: TGTGCCAGCAGCTTATCGGGGGGGCAGGAGACCCAGTACTTC. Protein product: CASSLSGGQETQYF.

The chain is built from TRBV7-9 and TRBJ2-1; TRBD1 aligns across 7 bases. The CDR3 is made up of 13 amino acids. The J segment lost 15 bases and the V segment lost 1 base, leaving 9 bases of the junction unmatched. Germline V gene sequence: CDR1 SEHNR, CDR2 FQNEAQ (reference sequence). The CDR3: CASSLGSQGEWFF. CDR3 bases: TGTGCCAGCAGCTTAGGGTCCCAGGGGGAGTGGTTCTTC.